This T cell receptor beta chain came from a study of cytomegalovirus exposure and HLA in healthy donors. Primers for the PCR totalled 60 Vbeta and 13 Jbeta. Method: immunoSEQ multiplex PCR; TCRdb's copy keeps in-frame clones and lacks some. The data hold about 61,000 clones, with roughly 90% observed a single time. Concerning this clone: Its antigen is unknown.

The CDR3 totals 16 residues. V trimming: 0 bases; J trimming: 2 bases; junction bases outside the gene matches: 6. The germline gives CDR1 SGHTA, CDR2 FQGTGA. Study-wide results and limits: Cytomegalovirus status was reportedly diagnosed by the classifier with high specificity and sensitivity.

The source is a man younger than 40 in good health and CMV-seropositive. The J gene is TRBJ2-5, the V gene TRBV7-3; 7 positions match TRBD2. The sample consisted of PBMCs. The CDR3 region has the DNA TGTGCCAGCAGCTTAACGGGGGGGAGTGAACAAGAGACCCAGTACTTC. It yields the protein CASSLTGGSEQETQYF.